A selection of T cell receptor beta chains follows, all from one sample in a study of blood T cell repertoires in COVID-19. Assay: immunoSEQ multiplex PCR; the TCRdb copy retains only in-frame clones and omits some. The data show 200,000 or so clones, around 85% seen once. The sample consisted of peripheral blood. The receptors were sampled from a woman aged 45 to 65 with acute or convalescent COVID-19. Each CDR3 is given without its conserved first and last residue.

V: TRBV7-8
J: TRBJ1-3
CDR3: ASSLVGAGNTIY

V: TRBV24-1
J: TRBJ2-1
CDR3: ATSDSGGRVDEQF

V: TRBV19
J: TRBJ2-7
CDR3: ASSTTGTGYEQY

V: TRBV10-3
J: TRBJ2-5
CDR3: AISESRASGGAFRETQY

V: TRBV4-3
J: TRBJ1-1
CDR3: ASSQDPPSTLLNTEAF

V: TRBV6-2/TRBV6-3
J: TRBJ2-1
CDR3: ASSYEGAGFHEQF

V: TRBV7-2
J: TRBJ1-4
CDR3: ASSLRGQGAGFEKLF

V: TRBV2
J: TRBJ2-7
CDR3: ASRAGTGGYEQY

V: TRBV5-1
J: TRBJ2-5
CDR3: ASSLPRGHEETQY

V: TRBV5-1
J: TRBJ2-3
CDR3: ASSLGDRGLTDTQY

V: TRBV5-5
J: TRBJ1-3
CDR3: ASSYQGQRPGNTIY

V: TRBV15
J: TRBJ1-2
CDR3: ATSRTGQIYGYT

V: TRBV4-1
J: TRBJ2-2
CDR3: ASSQMWDYKGGELF

V: TRBV5-1
J: TRBJ1-4
CDR3: ASSSSGTWHEKLF

V: TRBV6-5
J: TRBJ1-4
CDR3: ASRAGLASEKLF